This T cell receptor beta chain was captured in a study of early T cells in non-severe SARS-CoV-2 infection. Study-level background: The authors sequenced bulk RNA from unsorted whole blood, leaving chains unpaired. Study observations and caveats: The VDJdb matching leaned toward anti-spike CD8 responses and overlooked private and CD4 specificities.

Separate cDNA molecules each had unique molecular identifiers attached to them. MiXCR, run by TCRdb on the 5' RACE reads, gives a single entry per CDR3 protein. The sample comprises 40,000 to 45,000 distinct CDR3 sequences, around 6.3% of which are singletons, and more than 20% rests with the top ten. This clonotype has a count of ten or more. Antigen specificity is unknown. The sample in question was whole blood, obtained at baseline. This sequence originates from an adult who was a healthcare worker with PCR-confirmed SARS-CoV-2 infection or an uninfected control (not recorded which).

CDR3 in amino acids: CASSSTSGRVTGELFF. DNA of the CDR3: TGTGCCAGCAGCTCAACTAGCGGGAGGGTCACCGGGGAGCTGTTTTTT. The rearrangement links TRBV7-6 to TRBJ2-2, with 13 bases matching TRBD2. V was pared by 4 bases and J by 4 bases, with 3 bases of the junction left unmatched. Germline-derived CDR1 and CDR2 are SGHVS and FNYEAQ. This CDR3 has 16 residues.